Presented here are 27 T cell receptor beta chains from one specimen sequenced in a study of CD8+ T cells in alopecia areata. Extraction and reverse transcription of RNA yielded cDNA as the sequencing template. Generated by immunoSEQ multiplex PCR, the TCRdb table keeps only in-frame clones and is missing some. The sample yields hundreds of thousands of clones, 67% seen once. The sample consisted of CD4+ T cells sorted from blood, taken at week 0. The receptors originated from a human donor with alopecia areata.

The rearrangement links TRBV5-6 to TRBJ1-1, with 9 bases that match TRBD1. Germline lookup yields CDR1 SGHDT and CDR2 YYEEEE. Trimming removed 2 bases from V and 4 bases from J; junction bases left unmatched: 6. The CDR3 consists of 15 residues. CDR3 sequence: CASSFGTGRVTEAFF. As DNA, the CDR3 is TGTGCCAGCAGCTTCGGGACAGGGCGGGTCACTGAAGCTTTCTTT.

In this sample, this clone turned up once. V usage is TRBV30 and J usage is TRBJ1-2; no clear D gene. Trimming cost V 5 bases and J 8 bases, with 15 bases left between them. Germline V gene data show CDR1 as GTSNPN and CDR2 as SVGIG (reference sequence). The CDR3 contains 12 residues. This chain's CDR3 is CAWVYSGPGYTF. CDR3 DNA: TGTGCCTGGGTGTATAGCGGGCCGGGCTACACCTTC.

The CDR3 spells CASSLGLAGYNEQFF. CDR3 coding DNA: TGTGCCAGCAGCTTGGGGCTAGCGGGTTACAATGAGCAGTTCTTC. The chain combines TRBV5-6 with TRBJ2-1, with 8 positions matching TRBD2. From germline, CDR1 is SGHDT and CDR2 YYEEEE. Losses at the gene ends were 0 bases for V and 4 bases for J; bases not matched to a gene: 3. The CDR3 runs to 15 residues.

The chain recombines TRBV7-9 with TRBJ1-2; unclear D gene. The ends were cut back, 4 bases at V and 4 bases at J, with 4 bases in the middle. CDR3 length: 11 amino acids. CDR1 is SEHNR, CDR2 FQNEAQ, per germline (reference sequence). In DNA form, the CDR3 reads TGTGCCAGCAGCTCCAGCTATGGCTACACCTTC. It codes for CASSSSYGYTF.

The chain recombines TRBV7-2 with TRBJ2-3, with D unresolved. Germline values: CDR1 SGHTA, CDR2 FQGNSA. CDR3 size: 14 residues. V lost 0 bases, J lost 4 bases, and 8 bases lay in between. The CDR3 nucleotides are TGTGCCAGCAGCTTAGCGCGAGCCCCAGATACGCAGTATTTT. This gives the protein CASSLARAPDTQYF. The entire variable domain, with the rest obtained from reference TRBV7-2 and TRBJ2-3, is as follows: GAGVSQSPSNKVTEKGKDVELRCDPISGHTALYWYRQSLGQGLEFLIYFQGNSAPDKSGLPSDRFSAERTGGSVSTLTIQRTQQEDSAVYLCASSLARAPDTQYFGPGTRLTVL.

This chain uses TRBV6-5 with TRBJ2-7, with 7 positions matching TRBD1. The CDR3 loop spans 13 amino acids. With V trimmed by 6 bases and J by 2 bases, 4 bases remained unmatched. Looked up from germline, CDR1 is MNHEY and CDR2 is SVGAGI. The CDR3 sequence: CASRNRGPYEQYF. For the CDR3, the DNA is TGTGCCAGCAGAAACAGGGGTCCCTACGAGCAGTACTTC.

A few counts support this clone. The chain is built from TRBV10-3 and TRBJ1-6; a possible D gene is TRBD1 (5 bases). The CDR3 extends over 18 amino acids. CDR1 ENHRY and CDR2 SYGVKD come from the germline V gene. Trimming stripped 1 base from V and 10 bases from J, with 23 bases between. CDR3 DNA sequence: TGTGCCATCAGTGAGTGGGTTGGGGACGATAAGTGGTACTCACCCCTCCACTTT. Translation: CAISEWVGDDKWYSPLHF.

The V gene is TRBV7-2, the J gene TRBJ1-1; no reliable D call. V dropped 5 bases and J dropped 7 bases, with 17 bases sitting between them. The CDR3 loop spans 14 amino acids. Germline CDR1 SGHTA, CDR2 FQGNSA. The CDR3 coding sequence is TGTGCCAGCAGCCCGGGTCCGACGTTGGGTGAAGCTTTCTTT. This encodes CASSPGPTLGEAFF.

This chain links TRBV29-1 with TRBJ2-3; 9 bases agree with TRBD2. Germline CDR1 is SQVTM and CDR2 is ANQGSEA. V lost 7 bases, J lost 0 bases, and 2 bases stayed unmatched. The CDR3 sequence is 13 residues long. CDR3 protein: CSESGGSTDTQYF. CDR3 in DNA: TGCAGCGAGAGCGGGGGGAGCACAGATACGCAGTATTTT.

The rearrangement joins TRBV29-1 to TRBJ2-3; tentatively, D is TRBD2 (5 bases). Germline assignment: CDR1 SQVTM and CDR2 ANQGSEA. The CDR3 is made up of 15 amino acids. Deletions cut 4 bases from V and 3 bases from J, with 17 bases between. CDR3 amino acids: CSVVPPDRRTDTQYF. CDR3 DNA: TGCAGCGTTGTACCGCCGGATAGGAGGACAGATACGCAGTATTTT.

About this clone: A read error may produce the germline difference seen at one junction end. The genes are TRBV5-1 and TRBJ2-1; tentative D call: TRBD2 (5 bases). Germline V gene data show CDR1 as SGHRS and CDR2 as YFSETQ. The CDR3 consists of 14 residues. CDR3 residues: CASTLRGPNNEQFF. CDR3 bases: TGCGCCAGCACCTTGCGAGGGCCCAACAATGAGCAGTTCTTC.

This chain connects TRBV9 to TRBJ2-5; possibly TRBD1 for D (6 bases). V was trimmed by 4 bases and J by 4 bases, leaving 17 bases between them. There are 15 residues in the CDR3. In germline, CDR1 is SGDLS, CDR2 YYNGEE. CDR3 region: CASSFASGAGETQYF. CDR3 in DNA: TGTGCCAGCAGCTTTGCCTCAGGGGCAGGAGAGACCCAGTACTTC. Looking up the rest from reference TRBV9 and TRBJ2-5 gives the full variable domain: DSGVTQTPKHLITATGQRVTLRCSPRSGDLSVYWYQQSLDQGLQFLIQYYNGEERAKGNILERFSAQQFPDLHSELNLSSLELGDSALYFCASSFASGAGETQYFGPGTRLLVL.

The chain is built from TRBV29-1 and TRBJ2-5, with TRBD2 as a possible D gene (6 bases). CDR3 length equals 14 residues. Per germline, CDR1 SQVTM and CDR2 ANQGSEA. Trimming removed 1 base from V and 5 bases from J, with 14 bases in between. The DNA for the CDR3 is TGCAGCGTTGAAGGGACTTCGGGAGTGGAGACCCAGTACTTC. It specifies CSVEGTSGVETQYF.

This rearrangement joins TRBV9 to TRBJ2-7; TRBD1 matches at 8 bases. After removal of 0 bases from V and 6 bases from J, the junction contained 8 bases not matched to a gene. The CDR3 has 15 residues. Germline assignment: CDR1 SGDLS and CDR2 YYNGEE. The CDR3 reads CASSVVGGQGSEQYF. In DNA, the CDR3 is TGTGCCAGCAGCGTAGTTGGCGGACAGGGAAGCGAGCAGTACTTC.

This chain links TRBV4-3 with TRBJ2-1, with TRBD1 as a possible D gene (6 bases). Germline-derived CDR1 and CDR2 are LGHNA and YSLEER. CDR3 length: 14 residues. V dropped 0 bases and J dropped 10 bases, with 13 bases sitting between them. The CDR3 loop is CASSQDLVRGEQFF. DNA for the CDR3: TGCGCCAGCAGCCAAGATCTAGTCAGGGGCGAGCAGTTCTTC.

This clone was seen more than once but under ten times. V gene TRBV18 combines with J gene TRBJ2-7, with D unresolved. Per the germline V gene, CDR1 is KGHSH and CDR2 is LQKENI. The V end was cut by 3 bases, the J end by 5 bases, with 14 bases between. This CDR3 comprises 14 residues. For the CDR3, the DNA is TGTGCCAGCTCACCCCGCTCTCATCCCAACGAGCAGTACTTC. Amino acids: CASSPRSHPNEQYF.

This clone was picked up a small number of times. The chain carries TRBV7-2 and TRBJ2-5; D not certain. Germline V lookup: CDR1 SGHTA, CDR2 FQGNSA. Trimming removed 3 bases from V and 1 base from J, with 9 bases in between. The CDR3 spans 14 residues. CDR3 nucleotides: TGTGCCAGCAGCTTCGTGGTGCGCCAAGAGACCCAGTACTTC. This codes for CASSFVVRQETQYF.

V and J are TRBV10-3 and TRBJ1-1; TRBD1 is a possible D gene (5 bases). Per the germline V gene, CDR1 is ENHRY and CDR2 is SYGVKD. V lost 3 bases and J lost 4, with 6 bases in between. This CDR3 region has 12 residues. The CDR3 sequence is CAISDGGTEAFF. DNA of the CDR3: TGTGCCATCAGTGATGGGGGCACTGAAGCTTTCTTT.

The chain has TRBV6-6 and TRBJ1-2; the D is unclear. This CDR3 comprises 15 residues. Deletions cut 4 bases from V and 3 bases from J, with 15 bases between. CDR1 MNHNY and CDR2 SVGAGI come from the germline V gene (reference sequence). The CDR3 region is CASSSGPVTYYGYTF. For the CDR3, the DNA is TGTGCCAGCAGTTCGGGCCCCGTCACTTACTATGGCTACACCTTC.

The rearrangement links TRBV7-3 to TRBJ1-2, with 7 bases matching TRBD1. Germline V gene lookup returns CDR1 SGHTA and CDR2 FQGTGA. J gave up 4 bases and V 5 bases, and 10 bases lay outside the gene matches. CDR3 size: 15 residues. For the CDR3, the DNA is TGTGCCAGCAGCGACGGAGGGGGCGCACGCTATGGCTACACCTTC. Encoded protein: CASSDGGGARYGYTF.

V and J are TRBV29-1 and TRBJ2-2; D assignment may be TRBD1 or TRBD2 (5 bases each). Per germline, CDR1 SQVTM and CDR2 ANQGSEA. V was cut by 3 bases and J by 6 bases, with 11 bases left in between. The CDR3 runs 13 residues. The CDR3 DNA reads TGCAGCGTTGATCGGGGCCAGGCCGGGGAGCTGTTTTTT. Protein: CSVDRGQAGELFF.

The chain has TRBV29-1 and TRBJ1-1, with 10 nucleotides matching TRBD1. With 4 bases clipped from V and 5 bases from J, the junction kept 7 bases outside the gene matches. Germline CDR1 is SQVTM and CDR2 is ANQGSEA. The CDR3 is made up of 14 amino acids. This CDR3 is CSVGRQGALTEAFF. In nucleotides, the CDR3 is TGCAGCGTTGGGAGACAGGGGGCTTTGACTGAAGCTTTCTTT. Filled out from reference TRBV29-1 and TRBJ1-1, the complete variable domain reads SAVISQKPSRDICQRGTSLTIQCQVDSQVTMMFWYRQQPGQSLTLIATANQGSEATYESGFVIDKFPISRPNLTFSTLTVSNMSPEDSSIYLCSVGRQGALTEAFFGQGTRLTVV.

This clone was seen a handful of times. This rearrangement joins TRBV29-1 to TRBJ1-1; D is unclear. V gave up 7 bases and J gave up 1 base, with 13 bases separating them. Germline V gives CDR1 SQVTM, CDR2 ANQGSEA. The CDR3 has 13 amino acids. CDR3 DNA sequence: TGCAGCGCCCATAAGCCAGGGAACACTGAAGCTTTCTTT. Its protein is CSAHKPGNTEAFF.

The V and J genes are TRBV7-9 and TRBJ2-2; D is ambiguous. Germline V gene sequence: CDR1 SEHNR, CDR2 FQNEAQ (reference sequence). The CDR3 totals 12 residues. The ends were cut back, 5 bases at V and 6 bases at J, with 7 bases in the middle. The CDR3 is CASSPVPGELFF. The CDR3 DNA reads TGTGCCAGCAGCCCCGTCCCCGGGGAGCTGTTTTTT.

The chain recombines TRBV6-4 with TRBJ2-2; possible D gene TRBD2, 5 bases. The CDR3 loop spans 13 amino acids. With 4 bases removed from V and 2 bases from J, the gap between germline ends came to 5 bases. Germline V gives CDR1 MRHNA, CDR2 SNTAGT. The CDR3 nucleotides are TGTGCCAGCAGTGGGACTAACACCGGGGAGCTGTTTTTT. It encodes CASSGTNTGELFF.

This sequence joins TRBV7-2 and TRBJ2-3; TRBD1 is a possible D gene (6 bases). V shed 8 bases and J shed 2 bases, with 11 bases lying between them. Germline loops: CDR1 SGHTA, CDR2 FQGNSA. The CDR3 length is 13 residues. The CDR3 loop is CASGRTVTDTQYF. The CDR3, as DNA: TGTGCCAGCGGACGGACAGTCACAGATACGCAGTATTTT.

There are a few counts of this clone. The chain joins TRBV30 to TRBJ1-1; the D is unclear. CDR3 length equals 12 residues. Germline V gene data show CDR1 as GTSNPN and CDR2 as SVGIG (reference sequence). The V and J ends lost 2 bases and 5 bases respectively, with 9 bases between them. Here the CDR3 reads CAWSRELTEAFF. The CDR3 DNA reads TGTGCCTGGAGTCGAGAATTAACTGAAGCTTTCTTT.